These T cell receptor beta chains were read from a single sample in a study of T cells after posttransplantation cyclophosphamide. Some clones are missing from TCRdb's copy, which holds only in-frame ones; the method was immunoSEQ multiplex PCR. The counts give a few thousand clones, none of them seen only once; approximately 9% is held by the top ten. The sequences come from PBMCs, collected 32 days after allogeneic stem cell transplant with posttransplant cyclophosphamide. These receptors all come from a female patient aged 50-59 years who received an allogeneic stem cell transplant from a related donor, was CMV-positive, and had no GVHD. Some T cells may have originated in the graft donor. The CDR3 runs from the conserved cysteine through the conserved F or W. The order of the fields is CDR3 DNA, CDR3 protein, clone size, D gene, J gene, V gene. A D gene is named only where the DNA matches it firmly. Clone sizes are shown as once, few, many or a size class.

CDR3 DNA: TGTGCCAGTAGCCTATCTGGGGCCAACGTCCTGACTTTC
CDR3 protein: CASSLSGANVLTF
clone size: many
D gene: .
J gene: TRBJ2-6
V gene: TRBV12-3/TRBV12-4

CDR3 DNA: TGCGCCAGCAGCCTGGTGGCCTCTGGCACTGAAGCTTTCTTT
CDR3 protein: CASSLVASGTEAFF
clone size: medium-sized
D gene: .
J gene: TRBJ1-1
V gene: TRBV5-1

CDR3 DNA: TGTGCCAGCAAGGGACAGGGGGCAGCTAACTATGGCTACACCTTC
CDR3 protein: CASKGQGAANYGYTF
clone size: medium-sized
D gene: TRBD1
J gene: TRBJ1-2
V gene: TRBV9

CDR3 DNA: TGTGCCAGCAGCTCGACAGGGAACTATGGCTACACCTTC
CDR3 protein: CASSSTGNYGYTF
clone size: many
D gene: TRBD1
J gene: TRBJ1-2
V gene: TRBV11-2

CDR3 DNA: TGCGCCAGCAGCCATGGGGGACATAGAAATTCACCCCTCCACTTT
CDR3 protein: CASSHGGHRNSPLHF
clone size: few
D gene: .
J gene: TRBJ1-6
V gene: TRBV4-3

CDR3 DNA: TGTGCCAGCAGTGAAACTCAGCCGGCTACCGACTCTGGCTACACCTTC
CDR3 protein: CASSETQPATDSGYTF
clone size: many
D gene: .
J gene: TRBJ1-2
V gene: TRBV2

CDR3 DNA: TGCGCCAGCAGCTCTAGCGGGAGACCCCAGGACACCGGGGAGCTGTTTTTT
CDR3 protein: CASSSSGRPQDTGELFF
clone size: many
D gene: TRBD2
J gene: TRBJ2-2
V gene: TRBV5-1

CDR3 DNA: TGTGCCAGCAGCTTAGGTGCCGGACATAATCAGCCCCAGCATTTT
CDR3 protein: CASSLGAGHNQPQHF
clone size: many
D gene: .
J gene: TRBJ1-5
V gene: TRBV7-2

CDR3 DNA: TGTGCCAGCAGTAGGGGTGGGGGCCGCGCAGATACGCAGTATTTT
CDR3 protein: CASSRGGGRADTQYF
clone size: many
D gene: .
J gene: TRBJ2-3
V gene: TRBV6-5

CDR3 DNA: TGTGCCAGCAGTTCAACAGGATATAGCAATCAGCCCCAGCATTTT
CDR3 protein: CASSSTGYSNQPQHF
clone size: many
D gene: .
J gene: TRBJ1-5
V gene: TRBV7-6

CDR3 DNA: TGTGCCAGCAGCTTAAACGAGGGCAGGGGGTCCGAGCAGTACTTC
CDR3 protein: CASSLNEGRGSEQYF
clone size: medium-sized
D gene: TRBD1
J gene: TRBJ2-7
V gene: TRBV7-3